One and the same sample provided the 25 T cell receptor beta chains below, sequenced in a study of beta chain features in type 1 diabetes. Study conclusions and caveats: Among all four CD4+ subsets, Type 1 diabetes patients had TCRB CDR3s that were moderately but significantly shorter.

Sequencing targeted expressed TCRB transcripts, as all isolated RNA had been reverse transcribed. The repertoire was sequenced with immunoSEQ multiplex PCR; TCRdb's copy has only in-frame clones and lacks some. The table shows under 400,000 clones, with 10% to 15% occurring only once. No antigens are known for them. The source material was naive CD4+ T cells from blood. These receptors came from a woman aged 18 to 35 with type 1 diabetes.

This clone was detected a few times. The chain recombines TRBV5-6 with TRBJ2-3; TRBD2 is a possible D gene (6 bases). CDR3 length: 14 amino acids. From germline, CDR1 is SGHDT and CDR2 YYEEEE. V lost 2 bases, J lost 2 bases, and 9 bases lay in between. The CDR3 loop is CASSLPGDTDTQYF. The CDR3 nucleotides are TGTGCCAGCAGCTTACCGGGGGACACAGATACGCAGTATTTT.

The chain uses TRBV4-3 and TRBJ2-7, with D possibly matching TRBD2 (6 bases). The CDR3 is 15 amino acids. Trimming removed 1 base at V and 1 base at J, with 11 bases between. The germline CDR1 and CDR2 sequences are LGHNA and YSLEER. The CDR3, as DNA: TGCGCCAGCAGCCAAGGCGGCGCGGGGTCCTACGAGCAGTACTTC. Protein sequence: CASSQGGAGSYEQYF.

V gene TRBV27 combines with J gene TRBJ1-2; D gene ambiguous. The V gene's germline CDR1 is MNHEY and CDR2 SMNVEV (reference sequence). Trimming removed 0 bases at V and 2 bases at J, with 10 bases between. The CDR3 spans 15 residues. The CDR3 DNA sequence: TGTGCCAGCAGTTTATCGAGGCGGGAAAACTATGGCTACACCTTC. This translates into CASSLSRRENYGYTF.

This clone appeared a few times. CDR3 DNA sequence: TGTGCCTGGTCGACCCGGGGTCACAAACGTGGCTACACCTTC. This encodes CAWSTRGHKRGYTF. The V and J genes are TRBV30 and TRBJ1-2; D gene ambiguous. The length of the CDR3 is 14 residues. Germline assignment: CDR1 GTSNPN and CDR2 SVGIG (reference sequence). Trimming cost V 5 bases and J 7 bases, with 20 bases left between them.

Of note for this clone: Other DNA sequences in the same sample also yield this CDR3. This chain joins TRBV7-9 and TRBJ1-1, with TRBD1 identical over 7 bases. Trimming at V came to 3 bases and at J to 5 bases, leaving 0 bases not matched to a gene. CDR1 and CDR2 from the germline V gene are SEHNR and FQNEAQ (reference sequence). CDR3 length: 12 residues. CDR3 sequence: CASSLTGTEAFF. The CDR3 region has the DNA TGTGCCAGCAGCTTGACAGGGACTGAAGCTTTCTTT.

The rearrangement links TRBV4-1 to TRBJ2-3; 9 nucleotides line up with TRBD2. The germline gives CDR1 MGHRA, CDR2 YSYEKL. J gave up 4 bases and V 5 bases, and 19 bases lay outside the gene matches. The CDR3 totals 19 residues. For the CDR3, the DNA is TGCGCCAGCAGCTCCGAGCTCGGGGGGAGCGGGAGGCGTCCAGATACGCAGTATTTT. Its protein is CASSSELGGSGRRPDTQYF.

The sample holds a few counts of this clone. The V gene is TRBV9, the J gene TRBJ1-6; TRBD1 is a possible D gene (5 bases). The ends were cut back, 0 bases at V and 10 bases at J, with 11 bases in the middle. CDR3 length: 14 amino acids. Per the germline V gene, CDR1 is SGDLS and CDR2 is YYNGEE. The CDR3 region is CASSVDPQGSPLHF. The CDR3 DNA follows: TGTGCCAGCAGCGTAGATCCGCAGGGCTCACCCCTCCACTTT.

CDR3 amino acids: CASSLLLSHEQYF. Here the CDR3 DNA reads TGTGCCAGCAGCCTTCTTTTGAGCCACGAGCAGTACTTC. The chain recombines TRBV27 with TRBJ2-7; D gene unclear. CDR1 and CDR2 from the germline V gene are MNHEY and SMNVEV (reference sequence). The V gene lost 6 bases and the J gene lost 5 bases, with 14 bases spanning the gap. There are 13 residues in the CDR3.

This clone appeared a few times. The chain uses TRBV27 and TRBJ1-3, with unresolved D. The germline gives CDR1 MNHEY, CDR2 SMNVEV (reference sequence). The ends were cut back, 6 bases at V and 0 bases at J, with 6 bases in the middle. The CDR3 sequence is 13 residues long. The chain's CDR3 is CASRSNSGNTIYF. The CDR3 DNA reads TGTGCCAGCAGATCCAACTCTGGAAACACCATATATTTT.

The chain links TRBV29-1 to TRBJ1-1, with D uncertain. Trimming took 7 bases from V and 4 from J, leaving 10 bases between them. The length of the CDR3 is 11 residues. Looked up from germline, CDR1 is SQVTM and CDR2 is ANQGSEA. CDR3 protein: CSGIARTEAFF. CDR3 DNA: TGCAGCGGGATAGCCCGCACTGAAGCTTTCTTT.

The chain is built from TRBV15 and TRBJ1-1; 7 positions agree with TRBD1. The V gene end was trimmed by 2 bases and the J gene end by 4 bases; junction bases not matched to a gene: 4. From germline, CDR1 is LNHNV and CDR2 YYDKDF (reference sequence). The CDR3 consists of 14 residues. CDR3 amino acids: CATSRLQGITEAFF. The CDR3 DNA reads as TGTGCCACCAGCAGACTACAGGGGATCACTGAAGCTTTCTTT. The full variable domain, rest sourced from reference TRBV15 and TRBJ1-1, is DAMVIQNPRYQVTQFGKPVTLSCSQTLNHNVMYWYQQKSSQAPKLLFHYYDKDFNNEADTPDNFQSRRPNTSFCFLDIRSPGLGDTAMYLCATSRLQGITEAFFGQGTRLTVV.

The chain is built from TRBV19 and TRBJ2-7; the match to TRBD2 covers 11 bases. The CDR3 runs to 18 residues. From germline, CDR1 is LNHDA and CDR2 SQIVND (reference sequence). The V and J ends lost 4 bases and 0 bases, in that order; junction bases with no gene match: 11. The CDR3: CASSRTGPTSGISYEQYF. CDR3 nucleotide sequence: TGTGCCAGTAGTAGAACCGGACCGACTAGCGGGATCTCCTACGAGCAGTACTTC.

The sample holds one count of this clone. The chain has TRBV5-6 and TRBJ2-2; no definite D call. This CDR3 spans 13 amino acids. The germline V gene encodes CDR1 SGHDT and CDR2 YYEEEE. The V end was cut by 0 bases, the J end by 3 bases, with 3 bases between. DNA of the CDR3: TGTGCCAGCAGCTTGGCGGACACCGGGGAGCTGTTTTTT. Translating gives CASSLADTGELFF.

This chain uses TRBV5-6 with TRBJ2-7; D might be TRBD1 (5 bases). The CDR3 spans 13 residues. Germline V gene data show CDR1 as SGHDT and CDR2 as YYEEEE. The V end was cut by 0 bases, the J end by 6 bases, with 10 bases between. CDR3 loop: CASSLVGLVEQYF. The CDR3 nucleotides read TGTGCCAGCAGCTTGGTGGGGCTAGTCGAGCAGTACTTC.

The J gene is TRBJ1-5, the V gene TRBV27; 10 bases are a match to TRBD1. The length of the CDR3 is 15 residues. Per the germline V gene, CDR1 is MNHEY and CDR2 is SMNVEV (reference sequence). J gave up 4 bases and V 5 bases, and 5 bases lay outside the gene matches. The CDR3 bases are TGTGCCAGCAGTCCGTGGGACAGGGGTAATCAGCCCCAGCATTTT. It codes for CASSPWDRGNQPQHF.

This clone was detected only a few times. In DNA, the CDR3 is TGTGCTAGTGGTTTGAGGCTAGCGGGAGCCCATGAGCAGTTCTTC. This gives the protein CASGLRLAGAHEQFF. The V gene is TRBV12-5, the J gene TRBJ2-1, with TRBD2 matching over 10 bases. The germline V gene has CDR1 LGHNT and CDR2 FRNRAP. The CDR3 length is 15 residues. Losses at the gene ends were 2 bases for V and 8 bases for J; bases not matched to a gene: 6.

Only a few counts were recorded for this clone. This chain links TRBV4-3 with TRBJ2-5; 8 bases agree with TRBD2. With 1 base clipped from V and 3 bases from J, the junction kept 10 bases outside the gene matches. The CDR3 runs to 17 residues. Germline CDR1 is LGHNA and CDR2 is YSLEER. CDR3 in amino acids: CASSQGYGGAGEETQYF. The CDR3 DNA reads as TGCGCCAGCAGCCAAGGGTACGGGGGGGCTGGTGAAGAGACCCAGTACTTC.

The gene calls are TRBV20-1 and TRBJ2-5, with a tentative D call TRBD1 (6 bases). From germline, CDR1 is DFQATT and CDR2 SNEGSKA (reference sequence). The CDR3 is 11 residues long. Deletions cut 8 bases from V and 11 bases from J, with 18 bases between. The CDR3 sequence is CSSSQGGEQYF. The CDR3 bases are TGCAGTTCGTCACAGGGCGGTGAGCAGTACTTC.

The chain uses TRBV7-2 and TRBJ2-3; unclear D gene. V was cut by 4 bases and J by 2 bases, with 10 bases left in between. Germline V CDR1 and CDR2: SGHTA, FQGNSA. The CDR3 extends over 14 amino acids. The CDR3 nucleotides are TGTGCCAGCAGCTCCCGACTGTTCACAGATACGCAGTATTTT. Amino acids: CASSSRLFTDTQYF.

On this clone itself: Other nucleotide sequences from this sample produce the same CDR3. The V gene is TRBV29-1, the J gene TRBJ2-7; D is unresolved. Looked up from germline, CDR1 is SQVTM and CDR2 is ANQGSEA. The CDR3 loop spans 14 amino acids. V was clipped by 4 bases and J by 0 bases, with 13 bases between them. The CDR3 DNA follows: TGCAGCGTTGGCGGCCGGTTAAGCTCCTACGAGCAGTACTTC. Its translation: CSVGGRLSSYEQYF.

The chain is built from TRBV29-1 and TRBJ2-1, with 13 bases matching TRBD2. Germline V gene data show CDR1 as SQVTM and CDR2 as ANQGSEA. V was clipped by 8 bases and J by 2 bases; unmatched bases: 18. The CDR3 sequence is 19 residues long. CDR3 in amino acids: CSSKLGGGGLAGAYNEQFF. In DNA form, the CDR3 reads TGCAGCTCCAAACTAGGAGGGGGCGGACTAGCGGGAGCCTACAATGAGCAGTTCTTC.

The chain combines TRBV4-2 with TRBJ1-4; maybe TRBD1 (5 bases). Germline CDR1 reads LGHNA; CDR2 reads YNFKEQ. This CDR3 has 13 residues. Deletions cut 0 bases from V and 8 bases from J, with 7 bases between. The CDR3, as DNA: TGTGCCAGCAGCCAAGAGTCAGGGGAAAAACTGTTTTTT. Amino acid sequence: CASSQESGEKLFF.

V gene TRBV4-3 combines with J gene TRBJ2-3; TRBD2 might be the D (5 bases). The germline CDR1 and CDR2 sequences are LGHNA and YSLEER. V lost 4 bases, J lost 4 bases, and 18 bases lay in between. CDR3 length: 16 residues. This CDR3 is CASSPSAWERADTQYF. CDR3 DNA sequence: TGCGCCAGCAGCCCCTCGGCCTGGGAGAGAGCAGATACGCAGTATTTT.

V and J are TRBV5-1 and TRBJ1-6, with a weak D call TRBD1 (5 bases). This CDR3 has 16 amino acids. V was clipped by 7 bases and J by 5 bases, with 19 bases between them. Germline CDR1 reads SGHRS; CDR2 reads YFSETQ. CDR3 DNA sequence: TGCGCCAGCCGCTCGGAGGGGCCCGCCCATAATTCACCCCTCCACTTT. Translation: CASRSEGPAHNSPLHF.

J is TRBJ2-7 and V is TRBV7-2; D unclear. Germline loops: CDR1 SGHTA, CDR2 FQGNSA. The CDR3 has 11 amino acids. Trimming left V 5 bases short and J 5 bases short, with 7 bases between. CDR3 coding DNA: TGTGCCAGCAGCCGAAGCCACGAGCAGTACTTC. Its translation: CASSRSHEQYF. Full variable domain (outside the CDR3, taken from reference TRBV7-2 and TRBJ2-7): GAGVSQSPSNKVTEKGKDVELRCDPISGHTALYWYRQSLGQGLEFLIYFQGNSAPDKSGLPSDRFSAERTGGSVSTLTIQRTQQEDSAVYLCASSRSHEQYFGPGTRLTVT.